Below are 2 T cell receptor beta chains sequenced from a single sample in a study of blood T cell repertoires in COVID-19. Data came from immunoSEQ multiplex PCR; TCRdb stores just in-frame clones and leaves some out. This sample yields about 320,000 clones, of which approximately 88% are seen a single time; around 8.9% belongs to the top ten. The sequencing input was PBMCs or T cells enriched from blood (not recorded which). All receptors derive from a woman aged 18 to 35 who had recovered from COVID-19.

The chain links TRBV20-1 to TRBJ2-5; unclear D gene. This CDR3 comprises 10 residues. Germline loops: CDR1 DFQATT, CDR2 SNEGSKA (reference sequence). Trimming took off 3 bases at V and 3 bases at J, with 2 bases between the two ends. CDR3 sequence reads: CSASKETQYF. The CDR3 bases are TGCAGTGCTAGCAAAGAGACCCAGTACTTC.

The V and J genes are TRBV4-3 and TRBJ2-5; weak D call: TRBD1 (5 bases). Germline values: CDR1 LGHNA, CDR2 YSLEER. This CDR3 has 13 residues. The V gene lost 0 bases and the J gene lost 5 bases, with 7 bases spanning the gap. This CDR3 reads CASSQESGETQYF. DNA for the CDR3: TGCGCCAGCAGCCAAGAGTCAGGGGAGACCCAGTACTTC.